Presented here are 30 T cell receptor beta chains from one specimen sequenced in a study of healthy donors' naive CD4 and CD8 T cells. A linear amplification protocol produced the TCR libraries from around 510 ng of total RNA. TCRdb fed the reads into MiXCR, producing one record per CDR3 protein. Among 150,000 to 200,000 distinct CDR3 sequences listed, around 74% were seen once. Sequencing was done on a sample of naive CD4+ and CD8+ T cells sorted from blood, pooled from several donors. These receptor sequences come from a pool of human donors in good health; the sample pools cells from several healthy donors.

The chain combines TRBV30 with TRBJ2-2, with 13 positions matching TRBD2. Unmatched junction bases numbered 2, after V lost 7 bases and J lost 6 bases. CDR3 size: 13 residues. Germline CDR1 is GTSNPN and CDR2 is SVGIG (reference sequence). The CDR3 sequence: CASGTSGAGELFF. The CDR3 DNA is TGTGCCTCTGGGACTAGCGGGGCCGGGGAGCTGTTTTTT. The variable domain in full, with the rest retrieved from reference TRBV30 and TRBJ2-2, is SQTIHQWPATLVQPVGSPLSLECTVEGTSNPNLYWYRQAAGRGLQLLFYSVGIGQISSEVPQNLSASRPQDRQFILSSKKLLLSDSGFYLCASGTSGAGELFFGEGSRLTVL.

This rearrangement joins TRBV6-5 to TRBJ2-7; D not certain. Trimming pared 6 bases from V and 9 bases from J, leaving 21 bases between. The germline V gene has CDR1 MNHEY and CDR2 SVGAGI. The CDR3 extends over 14 amino acids. CDR3 bases: TGTGCCAGCAGGCACCCGGAGAAAATTGGCGGGCAGTACTTC. Translated, it gives CASRHPEKIGGQYF.

This clonotype was seen just once. The chain joins TRBV20-1 to TRBJ1-2, with D perhaps matching TRBD1 (6 bases). Trimming pared 5 bases from V and 6 bases from J, leaving 13 bases between. The CDR3 consists of 12 residues. Germline CDR1 DFQATT, CDR2 SNEGSKA (reference sequence). CDR3 protein: CSALRQADGYTF. The CDR3 nucleotides read TGCAGTGCTCTCCGACAGGCGGATGGCTACACCTTC.

The rearrangement joins TRBV27 to TRBJ1-5, with D perhaps TRBD1 (5 bases). Trimming removed 2 bases from V and 3 bases from J, with 11 bases in between. This CDR3 has 15 amino acids. Germline-derived CDR1 and CDR2 are MNHEY and SMNVEV (reference sequence). Here the CDR3 DNA reads TGTGCCAGCAGTTTAGGAGGGGCCTACAATCAGCCCCAGCATTTT. Translation: CASSLGGAYNQPQHF.

The chain joins TRBV29-1 to TRBJ1-2, with 9 bases aligning to TRBD1. V lost 0 bases to trimming and J lost 1 base; unmatched junction nucleotides: 6. The CDR3 is 16 residues long. The V gene's germline CDR1 is SQVTM and CDR2 ANQGSEA. The CDR3 sequence: CSVEDPGQGINYGYTF. The DNA of the CDR3 is TGCAGCGTTGAAGATCCGGGACAGGGCATTAACTATGGCTACACCTTC.

The chain uses TRBV19 and TRBJ1-4; D is unresolved. There are 13 residues in the CDR3. Germline loops: CDR1 LNHDA, CDR2 SQIVND (reference sequence). The V gene lost 8 bases and the J gene lost 8 bases, with 15 bases spanning the gap. Here the CDR3 reads CASAGGLQEKLFF. Here the CDR3 DNA reads TGTGCCAGTGCGGGCGGCCTCCAAGAAAAACTGTTTTTT.

The V gene is TRBV29-1, the J gene TRBJ2-7, with D maybe TRBD1 (5 bases). The length of the CDR3 is 12 residues. V was trimmed by 8 bases and J by 1 base, leaving 12 bases between them. Germline values: CDR1 SQVTM, CDR2 ANQGSEA. CDR3 residues: CSIQDGSYEQYF. The CDR3 DNA sequence: TGCAGCATACAGGACGGGTCCTACGAGCAGTACTTC.

V usage is TRBV6-2 or TRBV6-3 and J usage is TRBJ2-1, with D perhaps TRBD1 (6 bases). V lost 10 bases and J lost 3, with 19 bases in between. In germline, CDR1 is MNHEY, CDR2 SVGEGT. CDR3 length: 15 residues. For the CDR3, the DNA is TGTGCCACCAGATCGAGAAAGGGGGTCTACAATGAGCAGTTCTTC. Its protein product is CATRSRKGVYNEQFF.

The chain joins TRBV29-1 to TRBJ2-2, with D unclear. Trimming stripped 1 base from V and 0 bases from J, with 12 bases between. CDR3 length: 16 residues. Germline V gene data show CDR1 as SQVTM and CDR2 as ANQGSEA. The CDR3 protein is CSVEVREYANTGELFF. CDR3 nucleotide sequence: TGCAGCGTTGAAGTTCGAGAATACGCGAACACCGGGGAGCTGTTTTTT.

V and J are TRBV27 and TRBJ2-1; D is ambiguous. Germline V gives CDR1 MNHEY, CDR2 SMNVEV (reference sequence). The germline V and J ends were trimmed by 2 bases and 5 bases, with 7 bases remaining between them. The CDR3 has 13 amino acids. DNA for the CDR3: TGTGCCAGCAGTTTAAACAACAACAATGAGCAGTTCTTC. Encoded protein: CASSLNNNNEQFF.

The V call is TRBV6-5, the J call TRBJ2-3, with TRBD2 matching 9 bases. Trimming took 2 bases from V and 4 from J; bases not matched to a gene: 4. Germline V CDR1 and CDR2: MNHEY, SVGAGI. The CDR3 is 15 amino acids. In nucleotides, the CDR3 is TGTGCCAGCAGTTACCAAGCGGGAGGCGCAGATACGCAGTATTTT. Protein product: CASSYQAGGADTQYF.

This clonotype was seen more than once but under ten times. V is TRBV6-5 and J is TRBJ2-1; weak D call: TRBD2 (6 bases). Trimming shortened V by 0 bases and J by 8 bases, and 20 bases separated the two germline ends. The germline gives CDR1 MNHEY, CDR2 SVGAGI. This CDR3 region has 17 residues. The CDR3 protein is CASSYSSTGVGDDEQFF. The CDR3 bases are TGTGCCAGCAGTTACTCGAGTACGGGAGTAGGGGACGATGAGCAGTTCTTC.

The gene calls are TRBV12-5 and TRBJ1-1; D unresolved. Trimming shortened V by 7 bases and J by 11 bases, and 11 bases separated the two germline ends. The CDR3 sequence is 10 residues long. The germline gives CDR1 LGHNT, CDR2 FRNRAP. The CDR3 spells CASVRSEAFF. CDR3 nucleotide sequence: TGTGCTAGTGTCCGCTCGGAGGCTTTCTTT.

The chain combines TRBV29-1 with TRBJ2-5, with D possibly being TRBD1 (6 bases). The germline CDR1 and CDR2 sequences are SQVTM and ANQGSEA. The CDR3 extends over 13 amino acids. Trimming cost V 6 bases and J 1 base, with 12 bases left between them. CDR3 residues: CSVLRDTQETQYF. The DNA for the CDR3 is TGCAGCGTCCTCCGGGACACCCAAGAGACCCAGTACTTC.

A few counts support this clonotype. The chain uses TRBV19 and TRBJ2-1, with D perhaps TRBD2 (5 bases). Germline values: CDR1 LNHDA, CDR2 SQIVND (reference sequence). Trimming took off 8 bases at V and 0 bases at J, with 17 bases between the two ends. The CDR3 spans 16 residues. DNA for the CDR3: TGTGCCAGTGGCCGCCTGGACTTGGGCTCCTACAATGAGCAGTTCTTC. It is translated as CASGRLDLGSYNEQFF.

J is TRBJ2-7 and V is TRBV29-1; a possible D gene is TRBD1 (6 bases). The V end was cut by 6 bases, the J end by 6 bases, with 15 bases between. The CDR3 loop spans 12 amino acids. CDR1 SQVTM and CDR2 ANQGSEA come from the germline V gene. CDR3 nucleotides: TGCAGCGTGGACGTTACAGGGTCCGAGCAGTACTTC. Translated: CSVDVTGSEQYF.

The CDR3: CASSYSKYQHGYTF. DNA of the CDR3: TGTGCCAGCAGTTACTCGAAATATCAGCATGGCTACACCTTC. V and J are TRBV6-5 and TRBJ1-2; no reliable D call. Germline V gene sequence: CDR1 MNHEY, CDR2 SVGAGI. This CDR3 comprises 14 residues. V was shortened by 0 bases and J by 6 bases, with 11 bases between the two germline ends.

This chain uses TRBV6-6 with TRBJ2-5, with D perhaps TRBD1 or TRBD2 (5 bases each). This CDR3 contains 14 residues. Germline CDR1 MNHNY, CDR2 SVGAGI (reference sequence). The ends were cut back, 5 bases at V and 5 bases at J, with 15 bases in the middle. CDR3 sequence reads: CASSPGRGKETQYF. The CDR3, as DNA: TGTGCCAGCAGTCCGGGACGTGGCAAGGAGACCCAGTACTTC.

This clonotype is medium-sized (0.01 to 0.1%) within its sample. The V and J genes are TRBV7-8 and TRBJ1-2; 9 bases are a match to TRBD1. The germline CDR1 and CDR2 sequences are SGHVS and FQNEAQ. J lost 7 bases, V lost 0 bases, and 3 bases had no gene match. The length of the CDR3 is 14 residues. CDR3 loop: CASSLATGGRGYTF. For the CDR3, the DNA is TGTGCCAGCAGCTTAGCAACAGGGGGCCGTGGCTACACCTTC.

The CDR3 sequence is CASSYGQGETQYF. The CDR3 DNA reads TGCGCCAGCAGCTACGGACAGGGAGAGACCCAGTACTTC. This sequence joins TRBV5-1 and TRBJ2-5, with 8 bases that match TRBD1. The V gene's germline CDR1 is SGHRS and CDR2 YFSETQ. The CDR3 contains 13 residues. J gave up 4 bases and V 3 bases, and 2 bases lay outside the gene matches.

This sequence joins TRBV19 and TRBJ1-1; 9 positions match TRBD1. Germline CDR1 is LNHDA and CDR2 is SQIVND (reference sequence). J lost 6 bases, V lost 5 bases, and 4 bases had no gene match. The CDR3 extends over 13 amino acids. The CDR3 nucleotides are TGTGCCAGTAGTCAACGGACAGGGGCTGAAGCTTTCTTT. Its protein product is CASSQRTGAEAFF.

The CDR3 loop reads CASNWGTDNSPLHF. In DNA, the CDR3 is TGTGCCAGTAATTGGGGTACCGATAATTCACCCCTCCACTTT. The chain joins TRBV19 to TRBJ1-6; no definite D call. This CDR3 has 14 residues. The germline CDR1 and CDR2 sequences are LNHDA and SQIVND (reference sequence). With 7 bases removed from V and 5 bases from J, the gap between germline ends came to 12 bases.

The chain couples TRBV6-5 to TRBJ2-1; tentatively, D is TRBD1 or TRBD2 (5 bases each). Trimming removed 2 bases at V and 6 bases at J, with 20 bases between. The CDR3 is made up of 17 amino acids. Germline-derived CDR1 and CDR2 are MNHEY and SVGAGI. CDR3 in DNA: TGTGCCAGCAGTTACGTAACCCAGGGACGGATATTCAATGAGCAGTTCTTC. It translates to CASSYVTQGRIFNEQFF.

This rearrangement joins TRBV29-1 to TRBJ2-1; 12 nucleotides match TRBD2. Germline CDR1 is SQVTM and CDR2 is ANQGSEA. The V and J ends lost 6 bases and 8 bases, in that order; junction bases with no gene match: 5. This CDR3 is 13 amino acids long. The CDR3 nucleotides read TGCAGCGTGAGGACTAGCGGGAATGATGAGCAGTTCTTC. Translation gives CSVRTSGNDEQFF.

This clonotype has a handful of counts. This chain links TRBV12-3 or TRBV12-4 with TRBJ1-1, with 10 nucleotides matching TRBD1. There are 16 residues in the CDR3. J lost 7 bases, V lost 7 bases, and 15 bases had no gene match. The DNA for the CDR3 is TGTGCCAGCAAAGGGACAGGGGCCCTAGCGGGCCTTGAAGCTTTCTTT. This gives the protein CASKGTGALAGLEAFF.

The genes are TRBV13 and TRBJ2-7, with D unclear. There are 13 residues in the CDR3. V was trimmed by 5 bases and J by 2 bases, leaving 10 bases between them. In germline, CDR1 is PRHDT, CDR2 FYEKMQ (reference sequence). CDR3 sequence (DNA): TGTGCCAGCAGCGCTAGGGTCCCCTACGAGCAGTACTTC. Translation gives CASSARVPYEQYF.

The rearrangement links TRBV6-5 to TRBJ2-7; no firm D call. V was pared by 4 bases and J by 6 bases, with 7 bases between. Per germline, CDR1 MNHEY and CDR2 SVGAGI. This CDR3 has 11 amino acids. The CDR3 nucleotides read TGTGCCAGCAGTTCGATGTCCGAGCAGTACTTC. Translating it yields CASSSMSEQYF.

The chain combines TRBV20-1 with TRBJ2-3, with D perhaps matching TRBD2 (5 bases). V was shortened by 1 base and J by 2 bases, with 13 bases between the two germline ends. The CDR3 runs to 15 residues. Germline-derived CDR1 and CDR2 are DFQATT and SNEGSKA (reference sequence). CDR3 in amino acids: CSARGGRAHTDTQYF. For the CDR3, the DNA is TGCAGTGCTAGAGGAGGGCGGGCCCACACAGATACGCAGTATTTT.

This chain uses TRBV29-1 with TRBJ2-1, with TRBD2 identical over 12 bases. The CDR3 contains 18 residues. The trim removed 0 bases at V and 0 bases at J, leaving 6 bases unmatched. Germline assignment: CDR1 SQVTM and CDR2 ANQGSEA. The DNA of the CDR3 is TGCAGCGTTGAAGATGCTCTAGCGGGAGGGAGCTCCTACAATGAGCAGTTCTTC. It encodes CSVEDALAGGSSYNEQFF.

This clonotype was seen only a few times. The chain employs TRBV6-6 and TRBJ1-3, with 8 bases lining up with TRBD1. CDR1 is MNHNY and CDR2 is SVGAGI in the germline V gene (reference sequence). V trimming: 5 bases; J trimming: 0 bases; junction bases outside the gene matches: 3. The CDR3 sequence is 15 residues long. For the CDR3, the DNA is TGTGCCAGCAGTGGAGACAGGGGCTCTGGAAACACCATATATTTT. Its protein is CASSGDRGSGNTIYF.